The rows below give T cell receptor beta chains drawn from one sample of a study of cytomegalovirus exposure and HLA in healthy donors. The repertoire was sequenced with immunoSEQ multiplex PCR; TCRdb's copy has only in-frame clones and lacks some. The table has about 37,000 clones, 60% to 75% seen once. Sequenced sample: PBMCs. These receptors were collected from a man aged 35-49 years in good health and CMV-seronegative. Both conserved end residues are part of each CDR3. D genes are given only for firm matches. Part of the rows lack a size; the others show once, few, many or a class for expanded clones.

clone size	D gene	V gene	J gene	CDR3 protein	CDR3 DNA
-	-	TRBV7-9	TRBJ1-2	CASSLRGGGESIYGYTF	TGTGCCAGCAGCTTACGAGGTGGGGGGGAGAGTATCTATGGCTACACCTTC
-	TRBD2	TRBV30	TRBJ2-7	CAWTGGFQYEQYF	TGTGCCTGGACGGGAGGGTTCCAGTACGAGCAGTACTTC
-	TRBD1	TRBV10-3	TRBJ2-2	CAIRGQGAPNTGELFF	TGTGCCATCAGGGGACAGGGGGCCCCGAACACCGGGGAGCTGTTTTTT
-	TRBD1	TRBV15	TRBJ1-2	CATSIDRDHYGYTF	TGTGCCACCAGCATCGACAGGGACCACTATGGCTACACCTTC
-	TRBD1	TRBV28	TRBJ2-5	CASSSPFRGGEETQYF	TGTGCCAGCAGTTCCCCCTTTCGAGGGGGCGAGGAGACCCAGTACTTC
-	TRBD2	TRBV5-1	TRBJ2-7	CASSPGVAGTYEQYF	TGCGCCAGCAGCCCCGGGGTAGCGGGGACCTACGAGCAGTACTTC
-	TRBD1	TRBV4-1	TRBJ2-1	CASRRVFGTGKIGEQFF	TGCGCCAGCAGGAGAGTGTTCGGGACAGGGAAAATAGGTGAGCAGTTCTTC
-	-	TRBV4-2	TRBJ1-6	CASTSRSIDNSPLHF	TGTGCCAGCACCTCCCGGTCAATCGATAATTCACCCCTCCACTTT
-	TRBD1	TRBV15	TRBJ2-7	CATSTGGTGGDEQYF	TGTGCCACCAGCACTGGGGGGACAGGGGGCGACGAGCAGTACTTC
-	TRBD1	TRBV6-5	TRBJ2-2	CASSYYERGLGELFF	TGTGCCAGCAGTTACTACGAGAGGGGGCTCGGGGAGCTGTTTTTT
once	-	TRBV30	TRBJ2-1	CAKERLVDNEQFF	TGTGCCAAGGAGAGACTCGTTGACAATGAGCAGTTCTTC
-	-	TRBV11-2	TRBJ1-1	CASSSLGAEAFF	TGTGCCAGCAGCTCCCTGGGAGCTGAAGCTTTCTTT
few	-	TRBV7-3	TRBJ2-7	CASSLGPTTYEQYF	TGTGCCAGCAGCTTAGGTCCCACAACCTACGAGCAGTACTTC
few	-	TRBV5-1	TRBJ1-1	CASSLDAGNTEAFF	TGCGCCAGCAGCCTGGATGCAGGGAACACTGAAGCTTTCTTT
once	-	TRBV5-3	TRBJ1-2	CARSPQFTNYGYTF	TGTGCCAGAAGCCCACAGTTTACTAACTATGGCTACACCTTC
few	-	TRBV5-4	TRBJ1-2	CASRPSGSLEGYTF	TGTGCCAGCAGACCCTCCGGGTCCCTCGAGGGCTACACCTTC
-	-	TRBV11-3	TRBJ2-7	CASSLSGKTYEQYF	TGTGCCAGCAGCCTCTCCGGGAAAACCTACGAGCAGTACTTC
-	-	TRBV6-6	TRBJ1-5	CASRKREGQPQHF	TGTGCCAGCAGGAAAAGGGAGGGCCAGCCCCAGCATTTT
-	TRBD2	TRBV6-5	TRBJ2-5	CASKEPGTSGETQYF	TGTGCCAGCAAAGAACCTGGGACTAGCGGGGAGACCCAGTACTTC
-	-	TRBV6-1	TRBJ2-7	CASSGGLADSSYEQYF	TGTGCCAGCAGTGGGGGGCTAGCGGACAGCTCCTACGAGCAGTACTTC
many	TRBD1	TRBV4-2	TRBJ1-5	CASSLEEDRSNQPQHF	TGTGCCAGCAGCCTCGAAGAGGACAGGTCCAATCAGCCCCAGCATTTT
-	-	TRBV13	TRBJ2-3	CASRIETGEGSPQYF	TGTGCCAGCAGGATAGAGACAGGGGAGGGATCTCCGCAGTATTTT
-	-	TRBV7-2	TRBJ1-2	CASSRGGTNYGYTF	TGTGCCAGCAGCCGAGGCGGGACTAACTATGGCTACACCTTC
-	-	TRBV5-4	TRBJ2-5	CASSRDQGETQYF	TGTGCCAGCAGCCGGGACCAGGGGGAGACCCAGTACTTC
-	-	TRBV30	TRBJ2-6	CAWSISAGANVLTF	TGTGCCTGGAGTATATCCGCTGGGGCCAACGTCCTGACTTTC
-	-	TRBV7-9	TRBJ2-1	CASSLGSSYNEQFF	TGTGCCAGCAGCTTAGGGAGCTCCTACAATGAGCAGTTCTTC
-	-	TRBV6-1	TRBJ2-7	CASSEAGDYEQYF	TGTGCCAGCAGTGAAGCCGGCGACTACGAGCAGTACTTC
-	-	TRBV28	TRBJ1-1	CASSLWEGNTEAFF	TGTGCCAGCAGTTTATGGGAGGGGAACACTGAAGCTTTCTTT
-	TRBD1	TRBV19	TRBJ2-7	CASSIGTGSYEQYF	TGTGCCAGTAGTATCGGGACAGGCAGTTACGAGCAGTACTTC
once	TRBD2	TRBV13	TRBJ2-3	CASSLTVGTSSRNTDTQYF	TGTGCCAGCAGCTTAACGGTCGGGACTAGCAGCAGAAACACAGATACGCAGTATTTT
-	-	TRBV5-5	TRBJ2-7	CASSFRQGYEQYF	TGTGCCAGCAGCTTTCGTCAGGGCTACGAGCAGTACTTC
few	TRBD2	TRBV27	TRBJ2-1	CASSFSGGYNEQFF	TGTGCCAGCAGTTTTAGCGGGGGGTACAATGAGCAGTTCTTC
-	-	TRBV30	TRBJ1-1	CAWSYGNTEAFF	TGTGCCTGGAGTTACGGGAACACTGAAGCTTTCTTT
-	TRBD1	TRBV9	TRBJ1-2	CASRGGQGGGYTF	TGTGCCAGCAGAGGAGGACAGGGAGGTGGCTACACCTTC
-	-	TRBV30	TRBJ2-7	CAIKGTYEQYF	TGTGCCATCAAGGGGACCTACGAGCAGTACTTC
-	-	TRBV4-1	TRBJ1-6	CASSQDRSSPLHF	TGCGCCAGCAGCCAAGATAGGAGTTCACCCCTCCACTTT
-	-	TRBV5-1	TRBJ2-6	CASMRDSGANVLTF	TGCGCCAGCATGCGGGACTCTGGGGCCAACGTCCTGACTTTC
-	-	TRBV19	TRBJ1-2	CASSITLGREGYGYTF	TGTGCCAGTAGTATAACCCTGGGGAGAGAGGGCTATGGCTACACCTTC